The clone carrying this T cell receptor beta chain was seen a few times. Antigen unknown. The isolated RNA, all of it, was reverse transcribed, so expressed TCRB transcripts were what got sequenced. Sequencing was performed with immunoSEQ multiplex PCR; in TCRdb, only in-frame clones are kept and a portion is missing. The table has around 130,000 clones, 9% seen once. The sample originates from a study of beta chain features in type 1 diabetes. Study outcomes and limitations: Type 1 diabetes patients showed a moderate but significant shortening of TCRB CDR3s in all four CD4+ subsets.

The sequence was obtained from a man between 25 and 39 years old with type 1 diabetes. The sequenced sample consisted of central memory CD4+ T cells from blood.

CDR3 bases: TGCGCCAGCAGTCGCTCGAACCTCCGGGACACCCAGTACAATGAGCAGTTCTTC. This gives the protein CASSRSNLRDTQYNEQFF. This chain uses TRBV4-3 with TRBJ2-1; TRBD1 might be the D (6 bases). This CDR3 is built from 18 residues. Trimming removed 6 bases from V and 4 bases from J, with 25 bases in between. Germline V gene sequence: CDR1 LGHNA, CDR2 YSLEER.